Reported below is one T cell receptor (beta chain). Antigen unknown. In each case, RNA was isolated and then reverse transcribed into cDNA as the sequencing template. The protocol was immunoSEQ multiplex PCR, while the TCRdb copy is restricted to in-frame clones and leaves out a portion. The data show 50,000 to 65,000 clones, around 46% seen once. The record originates from a study of CD8+ T cells in alopecia areata. Study background: Among treated patients, oral tofacitinib was administered at 5 to 10 mg twice daily. Patients took tofacitinib for 6 to 18 months, followed by 6 drug-free months. Study results and caveats: TCR sharing across patients was less clear than in mice, possibly HLA-related. Lesional scalp displayed greater clonality than normal scalp, most notably in alopecia totalis/universalis.

Sample treatment: oral pan-JAK inhibitor, 5-10 mg twice daily. Trimming cost V 5 bases and J 6 bases, with 11 bases left between them. The germline CDR1 and CDR2 sequences are SEHNR and FQNEAQ (reference sequence). The CDR3 consists of 12 residues. The chain carries TRBV7-9 and TRBJ2-7; the D call may be TRBD1 or TRBD2 (5 bases each). The sequence was obtained from a human donor with alopecia areata. Sequences were derived from CD8+ T cells sorted from blood, sampled at approximately week 37, from a patient treated with tofacitinib. CDR3 sequence: CASSPRDREQYF. In DNA, the CDR3 is TGTGCCAGCAGCCCCCGGGACCGCGAGCAGTACTTC.